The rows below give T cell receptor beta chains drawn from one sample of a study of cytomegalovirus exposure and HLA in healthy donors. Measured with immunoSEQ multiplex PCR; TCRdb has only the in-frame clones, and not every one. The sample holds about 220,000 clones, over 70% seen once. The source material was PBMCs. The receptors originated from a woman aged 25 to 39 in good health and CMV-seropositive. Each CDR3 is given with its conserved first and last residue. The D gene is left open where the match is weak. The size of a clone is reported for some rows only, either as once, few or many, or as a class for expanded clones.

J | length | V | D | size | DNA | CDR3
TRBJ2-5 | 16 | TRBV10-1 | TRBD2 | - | TGCGCCAGCAGTGAGAGTGGGACTAGCGGGAGCCAGACCCAGTACTTC | CASSESGTSGSQTQYF
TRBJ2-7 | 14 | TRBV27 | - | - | TGTGCCAGCAGTTTAGGGGGATCCCCCTACGAGCAGTACTTC | CASSLGGSPYEQYF
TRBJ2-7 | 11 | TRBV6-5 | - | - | TGTGCCAGCGGGCTCAGAGCCGAGCAGTACTTC | CASGLRAEQYF
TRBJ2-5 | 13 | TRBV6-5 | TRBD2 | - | TGTGCCAGCAATCCGGGGGGTGAGGAGACCCAGTACTTC | CASNPGGEETQYF
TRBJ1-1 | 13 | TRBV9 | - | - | TGTGCCAGCAGCGTTGAGGGAGCGGGGCAAGCTTTCTTT | CASSVEGAGQAFF
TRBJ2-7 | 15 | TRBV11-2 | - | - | TGTGCCAGCAGCTTTGAGGGCACTAACTCCTACGAGCAGTACTTC | CASSFEGTNSYEQYF
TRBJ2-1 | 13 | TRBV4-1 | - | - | TGCGCCAGCAGCCCTACCCTAGATTATGAGCAGTTCTTC | CASSPTLDYEQFF
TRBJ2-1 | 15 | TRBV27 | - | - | TGTGCCAGTGCAAGGGGGCGGGATACGGTAGATGAGCAGTTCTTC | CASARGRDTVDEQFF
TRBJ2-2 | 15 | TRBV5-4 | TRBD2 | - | TGTGCCAGCAGCCCGGGACTAGCCGGTACCGGGGAGCTGTTTTTT | CASSPGLAGTGELFF
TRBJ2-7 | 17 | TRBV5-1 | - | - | TGCGCCAGCAGCTTGGCCCGGGATCCTTGGGGCCCTCGGGAGCAGTACTTC | CASSLARDPWGPREQYF
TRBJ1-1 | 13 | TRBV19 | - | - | TGTGCCAGTCAGACGTCGATGAACACTGAAGCTTTCTTT | CASQTSMNTEAFF
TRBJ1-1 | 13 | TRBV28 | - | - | TGTGCCAGCAGTTTTTCACTGCGAACTGAAGCTTTCTTT | CASSFSLRTEAFF
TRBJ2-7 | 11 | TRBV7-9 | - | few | TGTGCCAGCACCGATACCTACGAGCAGTACTTC | CASTDTYEQYF
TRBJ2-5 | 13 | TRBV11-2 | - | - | TGTGCCAGCAGCTTAGCGGTGAGGGAGACCCAGTACTTC | CASSLAVRETQYF
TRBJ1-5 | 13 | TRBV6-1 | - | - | TGTGCCAGCATCCTCATAAGGGGTCAGCCCCAGCATTTT | CASILIRGQPQHF
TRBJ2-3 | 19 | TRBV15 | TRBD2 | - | TGTGCCACCAGCAGCCCCGGGACTAGCGGGAGTGAGGTGGCAGATACGCAGTATTTT | CATSSPGTSGSEVADTQYF
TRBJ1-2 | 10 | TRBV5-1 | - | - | TGCGCCAGCAGCTTGAATGGCTACACCTTC | CASSLNGYTF
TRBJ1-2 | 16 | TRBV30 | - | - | TGTGCCTGGAGTGTATTTTTGACAACAGCTAACTATGGCTACACCTTC | CAWSVFLTTANYGYTF
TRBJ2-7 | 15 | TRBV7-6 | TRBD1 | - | TGTGCCAGCAGCATCTGGGACAGGGAGGGCTACGAGCAGTACTTC | CASSIWDREGYEQYF
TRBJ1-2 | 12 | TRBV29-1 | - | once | TGCAGCTCCGGGCTGCCGGAGGGCGGCTACACCTTC | CSSGLPEGGYTF
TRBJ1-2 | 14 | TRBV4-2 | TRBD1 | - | TGTGCCAGCAGCTATGACAGGGGAGACTATGGCTACACCTTC | CASSYDRGDYGYTF
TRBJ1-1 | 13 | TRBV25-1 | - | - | TGTGCCAGCAGTAAAACGGGGTCCACTGAAGCTTTCTTT | CASSKTGSTEAFF
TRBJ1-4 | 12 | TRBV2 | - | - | TGTGCCAGCAATATGGGGGTTGAAAAACTGTTTTTT | CASNMGVEKLFF
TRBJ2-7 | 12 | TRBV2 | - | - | TGTGCCAGCCTGGTGGTATCCTACGAGCAGTACTTC | CASLVVSYEQYF
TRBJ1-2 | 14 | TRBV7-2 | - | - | TGTGCCAGCAGCTCCGTAGGACAGCCATATGGCTACACCTTC | CASSSVGQPYGYTF
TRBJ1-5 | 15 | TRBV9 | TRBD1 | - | TGTGCCAGCAGCGGAGGGACAGACCCAGGACAGCCCCAGCATTTT | CASSGGTDPGQPQHF
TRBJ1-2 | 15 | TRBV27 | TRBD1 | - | TGTGCCAGCTCCGAAGGGGGCAGAGCCTTTTATGGCTACACCTTC | CASSEGGRAFYGYTF
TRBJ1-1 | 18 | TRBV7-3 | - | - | TGTGCCAGCAGCTTATCGGGTTGGAGGGAAGGGTTGAACACTGAAGCTTTCTTT | CASSLSGWREGLNTEAFF
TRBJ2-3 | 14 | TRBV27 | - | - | TGTGCCAGCAGTACTAGCTCTGGCACAGATACGCAGTATTTT | CASSTSSGTDTQYF
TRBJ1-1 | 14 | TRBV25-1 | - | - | TGTGCCAGCAGTGACCCCGGGGGGAACACTGAAGCTTTCTTT | CASSDPGGNTEAFF
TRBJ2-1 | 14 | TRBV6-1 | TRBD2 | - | TGTGCCAGCAGTTCCGGGACTAGCGTGAATGAGCAGTTCTTC | CASSSGTSVNEQFF
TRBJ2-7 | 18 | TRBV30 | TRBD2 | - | TGTGCCTGGAGTGTAAGTGGGGCGAGGTATCAGCGGGAGGCCTTTTCGCACTTC | CAWSVSGARYQREAFSHF